This TCR beta chain is drawn from a study of blood T cell repertoires in COVID-19 (dated by TCRdb to about 2020). Background on the whole study: Samples covering the acute and convalescent phases of COVID-19 were provided by collaborators in the United States, Italy and Spain. A de-identified subject ID, COVID-19 status, age in years and sex were almost always included in the sample metadata. The repertoires were released in a freely available public database meant as a resource for research on the immune response to SARS-CoV-2. The samples were drawn from two sources: the first 160 participants of the ongoing ImmuneRACE study, and 1,000 to 1,500 subjects contributed by 6 global collaborators. The prospective study material was composed of cDNA or gDNA derived from T cells, B-cell-depleted T cells, or PBMCs. Deeply sampled blood TCRbeta repertoires from subjects exposed to, actively infected with, or recovered from COVID-19 were included in the dataset. Where HLA class I and class II types were available, the types were taken from metadata supplied by the sample provider, not from assay-based typing.

The collaborating institutions used their own protocols to collect whole blood in K2EDTA tubes. For TCRbeta analysis, collaborators shipped samples in one of three forms: frozen whole blood, isolated PBMCs, or DNA extracted from either of those sample types. About this clone: This clone's antigen is unknown. Qualities for individual bases were not recorded, and no much larger clone is one base off.

Paper-wide results and their limitations: How much clinical and demographic metadata was included differed by source and by participant, and the metadata was provided uncurated.

TCRbeta CDR3 regions were amplified from genomic DNA by means of the immunoSEQ Assay, a bias-controlled multiplex PCR. Concerning the study's data processing: Within the assay, amplification of reference gene primers was used to estimate how many nucleated cells each sample contained. To quantify the absolute abundance of each unique TCRbeta CDR3 rearrangement, sequence reads were collapsed and filtered. For each sample, productive Simpson clonality was calculated by taking the square root of Simpson's diversity index across productive rearrangements. The immuneACCESS repertoire file appears here via TCRdb, limited to in-frame rearrangements. These files lack a portion of the clones; in checked studies, under half of the deficit traces to unresolved V genes, and the cause of the others is not known. The DNA gave D and trimming, while V, J and clone size come from that table. A total of approximately 200,000 clones appear in this sample, around 88% of them only once. More than 3.5% of the sample is taken by the ten largest.

This receptor was obtained from a woman in her twenties or thirties with acute or convalescent COVID-19. Sequencing used peripheral blood.

The CDR3 corresponds to CASSYRGADSKAFF. The sequence in DNA is TGTGCCAGCAGCTACAGGGGGGCGGACTCTAAAGCTTTCTTT. Here the chain combines TRBV28 and TRBJ1-1; 8 junctional bases match TRBD1. Compared with germline, V lacks 6 bases and J lacks 9 bases; bases without a gene match: 12. Including the terminal cysteine and phenylalanine, the CDR3 comprises 14 residues. The sequence is cut down to CDR3 DNA, 42 bases in frame from base 1. CDR1 and CDR2, looked up from the germline V gene, are MDHEN and SYDVKM.